These 13 T cell receptor beta chains originate from one sample sequenced in a study of CD8 T cells in Susac syndrome. A quantity of about 0.5 to 1 ug RNA underwent reverse transcription using random hexamers. TCRdb ran MiXCR on the immunoSEQ multiplex PCR reads and lists one entry per CDR3 protein. In the table there are 180,000 or so distinct CDR3 sequences, more than 90% of which are singletons. Sample: CD4+ T cells from PBMCs. Receptor source: a human donor with multiple sclerosis.

V is TRBV5-1 and J is TRBJ2-3; the D is unclear. The germline gives CDR1 SGHRS, CDR2 YFSETQ. CDR3 length: 14 amino acids. With 6 bases removed from V and 5 bases from J, the gap between germline ends came to 16 bases. The CDR3 DNA follows: TGCGCCAGCACCACTTTGGATCTGGGAGATACGCAGTATTTT. As protein: CASTTLDLGDTQYF.

The chain employs TRBV20-1 and TRBJ2-7; D remains ambiguous. Germline V lookup: CDR1 DFQATT, CDR2 SNEGSKA (reference sequence). The V end was cut by 0 bases, the J end by 4 bases, with 10 bases between. The CDR3 sequence is 13 residues long. CDR3 DNA: TGCAGTGCTAGAGAGAGTACAGATTACGAGCAGTACTTC. It specifies CSARESTDYEQYF.

This sequence joins TRBV20-1 and TRBJ1-2, with 8 bases aligning to TRBD1. The junction had 6 bases not matched to a gene; V was cut back by 0 bases and J by 3 bases. Germline V lookup: CDR1 DFQATT, CDR2 SNEGSKA (reference sequence). The CDR3 runs 15 residues. The CDR3 DNA sequence: TGCAGTGCTAGAGATGTGTCAGGGGGCGACTATGGCTACACCTTC. Amino acids: CSARDVSGGDYGYTF.

This chain connects TRBV6-1 to TRBJ1-2, with D unresolved. Germline loops: CDR1 MNHNS, CDR2 SASEGT. The length of the CDR3 is 13 residues. Trimming removed 7 bases at V and 4 bases at J, with 13 bases between. The CDR3 DNA reads TGTGCCAGCATCCCGACGGGAACCTATGGCTACACCTTC. This codes for CASIPTGTYGYTF.

The CDR3 DNA follows: TGTGCCGCGACGTGGGGAGGTGGGTTCTATGGCTACACCTTC. Translating gives CAATWGGGFYGYTF. This chain connects TRBV30 to TRBJ1-2; D uncertain. Between the trimmed V and J ends, which lost 8 bases and 4 bases, there was a span of 20 bases. CDR3 length equals 14 residues. The germline CDR1 and CDR2 sequences are GTSNPN and SVGIG (reference sequence).

This chain joins TRBV12-3 or TRBV12-4 and TRBJ2-3; TRBD1 agrees at 7 bases. V dropped 7 bases and J dropped 6; count of bases not matched to a gene: 4. This CDR3 comprises 12 residues. The chain's CDR3 is CASTPQGDTQYF. As DNA, the CDR3 is TGTGCCAGCACCCCACAGGGGGATACGCAGTATTTT.

The V gene is TRBV12-3 or TRBV12-4, the J gene TRBJ1-2; 7 positions agree with TRBD1. The trim removed 5 bases at V and 10 bases at J, leaving 7 bases unmatched. This CDR3 contains 12 residues. The CDR3 region is CASSTQGIDYTF. The CDR3 region has the DNA TGTGCCAGCAGTACACAGGGGATTGACTACACCTTC.

CDR3 bases: TGTGCCAGCAGCTCTTCCCCTTCTCGGACGCAGTATTTT. Its protein is CASSSSPSRTQYF. The rearrangement joins TRBV11-2 to TRBJ2-3; D gene unclear. Trimming stripped 4 bases from V and 9 bases from J, with 14 bases between. CDR3 length equals 13 residues. Germline-derived CDR1 and CDR2 are SGHAT and FQNNGV.

This chain connects TRBV19 to TRBJ1-4; possibly TRBD1 for D (5 bases). V was clipped by 7 bases and J by 4 bases, with 16 bases between them. There are 15 residues in the CDR3. Germline V CDR1 and CDR2: LNHDA, SQIVND (reference sequence). This CDR3 reads CASTPTGTFNEKLFF. The CDR3 region has the DNA TGTGCCAGTACTCCTACCGGGACGTTTAATGAAAAACTGTTTTTT.

The gene calls are TRBV6-5 and TRBJ2-7, with D maybe TRBD2 (5 bases). V dropped 4 bases and J dropped 8 bases, with 15 bases sitting between them. Germline V lookup: CDR1 MNHEY, CDR2 SVGAGI. The CDR3 has 13 residues. The CDR3 region has the DNA TGTGCCAGCAGTTCCCGAGTGGGAGATCAGCAGTACTTC. Its protein is CASSSRVGDQQYF.

This clonotype is a singleton in its sample. The rearrangement links TRBV29-1 to TRBJ2-1, with 9 bases identical to TRBD1. V shed 4 bases and J 7 bases; nucleotides not matched to a gene: 8. CDR1 SQVTM and CDR2 ANQGSEA come from the germline V gene. This CDR3 is 14 amino acids long. CDR3: CSVGAGTGKNEQFF. The CDR3 nucleotides read TGCAGCGTTGGGGCCGGGACAGGGAAGAATGAGCAGTTCTTC.

The rearrangement uses TRBV20-1 and TRBJ2-1; D possibly corresponds to TRBD2 (5 bases). This CDR3 spans 14 amino acids. Trimming removed 5 bases from V and 0 bases from J, with 11 bases in between. The germline gives CDR1 DFQATT, CDR2 SNEGSKA (reference sequence). The CDR3 DNA follows: TGCAGTGCTGCGCTAGCTATCTCCTACAATGAGCAGTTCTTC. Its protein is CSAALAISYNEQFF.

The chain is built from TRBV15 and TRBJ1-2; D is unresolved. The CDR3 contains 15 residues. With 0 bases removed from V and 1 base from J, the gap between germline ends came to 9 bases. The germline V gene encodes CDR1 LNHNV and CDR2 YYDKDF (reference sequence). This CDR3 is CATSRERPGNYGYTF. The CDR3 coding sequence is TGTGCCACCAGCAGAGAACGGCCTGGTAACTATGGCTACACCTTC.